Detailed here is one T cell receptor beta chain. Methods used by the authors: It was from reference gene primer amplification that nucleated cell counts were estimated. TCRdb's copy holds only in-frame clones and misses some; the assay was immunoSEQ multiplex PCR. The V and J calls and clone size are taken from that table; D and trimming were inferred from the DNA. The repertoire holds some 150,000 clones, with 80% to 90% as singletons. V shed 3 bases and J 0 bases; nucleotides not matched to a gene: 11. Germline-derived CDR1 and CDR2 are SGHTA and FQGNSA. This CDR3 contains 17 residues. This specimen belongs to a study of blood T cell repertoires in COVID-19. The wider study: The samples span acute and convalescent COVID-19 from the United States, Italy and Spain. Nucleic acid was either cDNA or gDNA, and it came from T cells, B-cell-depleted T cells, or PBMCs.

This TCR derives from an older woman with active COVID-19. J is TRBJ2-7 and V is TRBV7-2; TRBD2 agrees at 7 bases. Sequenced: peripheral blood. Here the CDR3 reads CASSFPGASGYSYEQYF. Written as DNA, the CDR3 is TGTGCCAGCAGCTTCCCCGGGGCTAGCGGATACTCCTACGAGCAGTACTTC.